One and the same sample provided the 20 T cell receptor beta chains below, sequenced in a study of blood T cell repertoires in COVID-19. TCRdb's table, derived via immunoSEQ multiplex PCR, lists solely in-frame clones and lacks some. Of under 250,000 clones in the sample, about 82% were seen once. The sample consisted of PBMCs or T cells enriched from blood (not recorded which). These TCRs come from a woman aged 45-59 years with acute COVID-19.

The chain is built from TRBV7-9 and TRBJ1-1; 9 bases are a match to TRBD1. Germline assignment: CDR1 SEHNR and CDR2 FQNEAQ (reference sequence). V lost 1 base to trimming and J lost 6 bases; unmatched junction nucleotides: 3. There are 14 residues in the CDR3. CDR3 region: CASSLVQGAPEAFF. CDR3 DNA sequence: TGTGCCAGCAGCTTAGTACAGGGGGCTCCTGAAGCTTTCTTT.

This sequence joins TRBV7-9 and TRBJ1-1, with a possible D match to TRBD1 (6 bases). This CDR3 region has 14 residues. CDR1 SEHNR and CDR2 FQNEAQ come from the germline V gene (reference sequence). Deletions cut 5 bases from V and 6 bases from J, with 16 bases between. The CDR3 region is CASSEQGRVAEAFF. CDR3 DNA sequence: TGTGCCAGCAGCGAACAGGGCCGGGTCGCTGAAGCTTTCTTT. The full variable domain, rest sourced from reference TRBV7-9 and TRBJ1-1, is DTGVSQNPRHKITKRGQNVTFRCDPISEHNRLYWYRQTLGQGPEFLTYFQNEAQLEKSRLLSDRFSAERPKGSFSTLEIQRTEQGDSAMYLCASSEQGRVAEAFFGQGTRLTVV.

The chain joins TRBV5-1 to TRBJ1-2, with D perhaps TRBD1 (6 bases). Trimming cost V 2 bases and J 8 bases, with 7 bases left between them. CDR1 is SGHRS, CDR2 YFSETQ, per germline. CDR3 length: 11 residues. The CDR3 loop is CASSFDRGYTF. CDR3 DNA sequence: TGCGCCAGCAGCTTCGACAGGGGCTACACCTTC.

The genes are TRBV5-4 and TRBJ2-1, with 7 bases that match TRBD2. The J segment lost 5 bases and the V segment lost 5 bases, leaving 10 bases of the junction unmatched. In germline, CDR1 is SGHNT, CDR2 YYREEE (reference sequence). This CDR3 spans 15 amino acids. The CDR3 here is CASRPARGGNNEQFF. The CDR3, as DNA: TGTGCCAGCAGACCAGCCCGCGGGGGAAACAATGAGCAGTTCTTC.

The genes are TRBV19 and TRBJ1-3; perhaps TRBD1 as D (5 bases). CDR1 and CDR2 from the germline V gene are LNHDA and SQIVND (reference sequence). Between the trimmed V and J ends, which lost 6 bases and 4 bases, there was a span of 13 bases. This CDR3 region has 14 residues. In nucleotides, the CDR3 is TGTGCCAGTAGAATCCAGGGACTGGGAAACACCATATATTTT. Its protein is CASRIQGLGNTIYF. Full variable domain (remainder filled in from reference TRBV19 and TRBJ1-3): DGGITQSPKYLFRKEGQNVTLSCEQNLNHDAMYWYRQDPGQGLRLIYYSQIVNDFQKGDIAEGYSVSREKKESFPLTVTSAQKNPTAFYLCASRIQGLGNTIYFGEGSWLTVV.

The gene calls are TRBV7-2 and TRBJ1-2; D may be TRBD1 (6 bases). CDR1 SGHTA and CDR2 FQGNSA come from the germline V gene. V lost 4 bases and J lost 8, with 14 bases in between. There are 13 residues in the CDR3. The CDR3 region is CASSSQAGAGYTF. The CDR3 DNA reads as TGTGCCAGCAGCTCCCAGGCAGGGGCCGGCTACACCTTC.

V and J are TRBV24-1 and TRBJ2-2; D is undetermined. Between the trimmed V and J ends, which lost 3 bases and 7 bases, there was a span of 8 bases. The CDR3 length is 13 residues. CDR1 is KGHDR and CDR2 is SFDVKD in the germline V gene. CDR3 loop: CATSDAGIGELFF. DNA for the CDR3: TGTGCCACCAGTGATGCAGGAATCGGGGAGCTGTTTTTT.

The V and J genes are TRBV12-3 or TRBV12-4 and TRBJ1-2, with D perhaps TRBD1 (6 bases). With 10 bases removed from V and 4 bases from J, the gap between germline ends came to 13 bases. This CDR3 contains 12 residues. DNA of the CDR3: TGTGCCACCGCGACAGGATCCTATGGCTACACCTTC. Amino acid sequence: CATATGSYGYTF.

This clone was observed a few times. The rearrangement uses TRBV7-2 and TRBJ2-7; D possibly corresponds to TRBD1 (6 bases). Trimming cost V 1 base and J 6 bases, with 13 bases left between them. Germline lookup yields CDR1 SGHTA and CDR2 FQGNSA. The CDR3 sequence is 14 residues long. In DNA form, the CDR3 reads TGTGCCAGCAGCTTAGTCAGACAGGTCTCCGAGCAGTACTTC. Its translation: CASSLVRQVSEQYF.

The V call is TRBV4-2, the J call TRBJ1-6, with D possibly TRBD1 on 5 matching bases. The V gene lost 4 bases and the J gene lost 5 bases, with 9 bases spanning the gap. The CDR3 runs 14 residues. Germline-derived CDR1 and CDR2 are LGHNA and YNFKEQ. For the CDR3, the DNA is TGTGCCAGCAGCCGGGGGAGGGATAATTCACCCCTCCACTTT. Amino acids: CASSRGRDNSPLHF.

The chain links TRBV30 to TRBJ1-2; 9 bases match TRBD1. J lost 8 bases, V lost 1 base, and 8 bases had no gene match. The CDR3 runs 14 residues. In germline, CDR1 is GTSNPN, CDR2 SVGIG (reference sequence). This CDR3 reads CAWSEDRGRGGYTF. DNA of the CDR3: TGTGCCTGGAGTGAGGACAGGGGCCGAGGCGGCTACACCTTC.

CDR3 DNA sequence: TGTGCCAGCAGCGAGACATTCATGAACACTGAAGCTTTCTTT. Translation gives CASSETFMNTEAFF. V is TRBV6-4 and J is TRBJ1-1, with unresolved D. Germline assignment: CDR1 MRHNA and CDR2 SNTAGT. This CDR3 has 14 residues. Trimming left V 6 bases short and J 0 bases short, with 11 bases between.

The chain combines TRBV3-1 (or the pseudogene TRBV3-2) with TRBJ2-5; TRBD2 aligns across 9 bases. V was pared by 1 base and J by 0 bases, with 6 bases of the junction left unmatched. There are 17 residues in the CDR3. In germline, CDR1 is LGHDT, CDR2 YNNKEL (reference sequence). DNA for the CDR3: TGTGCCAGCAGCCAAGTTTTCAGCGGGGGGCACCAAGAGACCCAGTACTTC. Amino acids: CASSQVFSGGHQETQYF.

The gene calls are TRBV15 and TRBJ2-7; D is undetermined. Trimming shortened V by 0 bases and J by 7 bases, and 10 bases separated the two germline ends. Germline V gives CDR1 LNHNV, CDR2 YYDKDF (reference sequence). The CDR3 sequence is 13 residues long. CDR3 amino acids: CATSRDLAREQYF. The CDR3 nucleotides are TGTGCCACCAGCAGAGACCTGGCCAGGGAGCAGTACTTC. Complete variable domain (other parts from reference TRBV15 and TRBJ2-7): DAMVIQNPRYQVTQFGKPVTLSCSQTLNHNVMYWYQQKSSQAPKLLFHYYDKDFNNEADTPDNFQSRRPNTSFCFLDIRSPGLGDTAMYLCATSRDLAREQYFGPGTRLTVT.

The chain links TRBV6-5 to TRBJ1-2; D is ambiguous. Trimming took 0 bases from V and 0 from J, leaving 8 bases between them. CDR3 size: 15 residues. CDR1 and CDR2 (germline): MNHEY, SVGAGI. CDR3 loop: CASSYSTHANYGYTF. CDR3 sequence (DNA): TGTGCCAGCAGTTACTCAACTCATGCTAACTATGGCTACACCTTC.

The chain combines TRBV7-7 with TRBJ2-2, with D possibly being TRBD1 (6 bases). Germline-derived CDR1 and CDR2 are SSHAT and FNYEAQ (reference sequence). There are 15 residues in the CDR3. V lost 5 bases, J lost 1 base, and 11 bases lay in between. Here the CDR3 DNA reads TGTGCCAGCAGCCCGGACAGACTGAACACCGGGGAGCTGTTTTTT. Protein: CASSPDRLNTGELFF.

CDR3 loop: CASSLEGQPLNYGYTF. CDR3 bases: TGTGCCAGCAGCTTAGAGGGACAGCCCCTGAACTATGGCTACACCTTC. The gene calls are TRBV11-1 and TRBJ1-2; TRBD1 agrees at 7 bases. The CDR3 has 16 amino acids. J lost 2 bases, V lost 1 base, and 7 bases had no gene match. Germline assignment: CDR1 SGHAT and CDR2 FQDESV (reference sequence).

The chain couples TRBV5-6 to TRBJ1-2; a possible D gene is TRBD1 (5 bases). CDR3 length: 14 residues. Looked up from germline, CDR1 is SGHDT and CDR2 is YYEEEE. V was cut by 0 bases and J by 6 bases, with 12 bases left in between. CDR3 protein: CASSLASGWDGYTF. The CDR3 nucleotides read TGTGCCAGCAGCTTGGCGTCAGGGTGGGATGGCTACACCTTC.

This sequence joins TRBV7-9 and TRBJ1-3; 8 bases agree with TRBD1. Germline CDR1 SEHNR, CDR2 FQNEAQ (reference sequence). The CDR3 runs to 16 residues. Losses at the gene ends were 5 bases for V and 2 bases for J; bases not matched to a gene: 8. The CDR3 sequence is CASSPVDRVAGNTIYF. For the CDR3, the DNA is TGTGCCAGCAGCCCTGTGGACAGGGTGGCTGGAAACACCATATATTTT.

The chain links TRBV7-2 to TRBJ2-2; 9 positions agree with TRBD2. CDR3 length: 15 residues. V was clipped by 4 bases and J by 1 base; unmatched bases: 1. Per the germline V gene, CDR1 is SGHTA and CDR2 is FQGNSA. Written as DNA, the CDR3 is TGTGCCAGCAGCTCACTAGCGGGGAACACCGGGGAGCTGTTTTTT. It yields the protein CASSSLAGNTGELFF.